The rows below give T cell receptor beta chains drawn from one sample of a study of CD8 T cells in ankylosing spondylitis. One entry per CDR3 protein, called by TCRdb with MiXCR from the 5' RACE reads. The sample records some 340,000 distinct CDR3 sequences, under 15% being singletons. What was sequenced was blood, either unsorted or a sorted T cell fraction (not recorded which). The receptors here all came from a male donor with ankylosing spondylitis or in good health (not recorded which). Both conserved end residues are part of each CDR3. A D gene is named only where the DNA matches it firmly. Where a row states a size, it is once, few, many or the class of an expanded clone; other rows omit it.

>TRBJ2-2|15|TRBV2|few|NA
TGTGCCAGCACCCCTGGGTCGGGGGCGGCCGGGGAGCTGTTTTTT
CASTPGSGAAGELFF
>TRBJ2-1|17|TRBV7-9|NA|TRBD1
TGTGCCAGCAGCCCCCTACTGGGGGGGACAGGGGTAAATGAGCAGTTCTTC
CASSPLLGGTGVNEQFF
>TRBJ1-4|15|TRBV5-1|few|NA
TGCGCCAGCAGAAGACAGGACTCAACTAATGAAAAACTGTTTTTT
CASRRQDSTNEKLFF
>TRBJ2-2|15|TRBV5-1|NA|NA
TGCGCCAGCAGCTCCAGGGTGGTAGGCACCGGGGAGCTGTTTTTT
CASSSRVVGTGELFF
>TRBJ2-7|14|TRBV18|few|NA
TGTGCCAGCTCACCAATACAGGGTTCGAGCGAGCAGTACTTC
CASSPIQGSSEQYF
>TRBJ2-3|15|TRBV9|many|NA
TGTGCCAGCAGCACCCTCTCCCGCGGGGCAGATACGCAGTATTTT
CASSTLSRGADTQYF
>TRBJ1-2|14|TRBV25-1|NA|NA
TGTGCCAGCAGTGAATCTCTAGGGAACTATGGCTACACCTTC
CASSESLGNYGYTF
>TRBJ2-1|15|TRBV12-3/TRBV12-4|NA|TRBD2
TGTGCCAGCAGTTATGCCGGGAGGGTATACAATGAGCAGTTCTTC
CASSYAGRVYNEQFF
>TRBJ2-7|14|TRBV3-1|NA|NA
TGTGCCAGCGACCCAGGGGCCAGCTCCTACGAGCAGTACTTC
CASDPGASSYEQYF
>TRBJ2-7|14|TRBV4-1|few|NA
TGCGCCAGCAGCCAATCCCCAGGACCCTACGAGCAGTACTTC
CASSQSPGPYEQYF
>TRBJ2-1|16|TRBV24-1|few|TRBD2
TGTGCCACCAGGGCACAACTAGCGGGGTCCTACAATGAGCAGTTCTTC
CATRAQLAGSYNEQFF
>TRBJ1-1|13|TRBV29-1|many|NA
TGCAGCACTTCCCCCAACGGGGACACTGAAGCTTTCTTT
CSTSPNGDTEAFF
>TRBJ1-5|16|TRBV5-5|NA|TRBD1
TGTGCCAGCAGCCCCGGGACAGGGGCGGTAAACCAGCCCCAGCATTTT
CASSPGTGAVNQPQHF
>TRBJ2-7|15|TRBV5-1|NA|TRBD2
TGCGCCAGCAGCAGGGGGACTAGCGGAGGTTACGAGCAGTACTTC
CASSRGTSGGYEQYF
>TRBJ2-2|13|TRBV2|many|TRBD1
TGTGCCAGCAGTTACAGGGGGACCGGGGAGCTGTTTTTT
CASSYRGTGELFF
>TRBJ1-2|13|TRBV20-1|many|NA
TGCAGTGCTCCAGGGGTTGGGTTGCGTGGCTACACCTTC
CSAPGVGLRGYTF
>TRBJ1-3|16|TRBV4-1|NA|TRBD1
TGCGCCAGCAGCCAAGAGGGGACAGTCTCTGGAAACACCATATATTTT
CASSQEGTVSGNTIYF
>TRBJ2-3|14|TRBV24-1|few|NA
TGTGCCACCAGTGTGGGCAGGGGGGCAGATACGCAGTATTTT
CATSVGRGADTQYF
>TRBJ2-2|12|TRBV20-1|NA|TRBD1
TGCAGTGCAAGACAGGGGAACGGGGAGCTGTTTTTT
CSARQGNGELFF
>TRBJ2-1|13|TRBV6-2/TRBV6-3|NA|NA
TGTGCCAGCACCCGAGGAGGGACTCTCTGGGGGTTCTTC
CASTRGGTLWGFF
>TRBJ1-2|13|TRBV7-9|many|NA
TGTGCCAGCAGCTCCGGGACTGGGGGTGGCTACACCTTC
CASSSGTGGGYTF
>TRBJ2-5|13|TRBV29-1|few|TRBD1
TGCAGCGTCCGGGACAGGGTGAAGGAGACCCAGTACTTC
CSVRDRVKETQYF
>TRBJ1-1|14|TRBV12-3/TRBV12-4|many|TRBD1
TGTGCCAGCAAAAGGGACAGAAAGAACACTGAAGCTTTCTTT
CASKRDRKNTEAFF
>TRBJ2-2|14|TRBV3-1|NA|TRBD1
TGTGCCAGCAGCCAAAGACAGGGTTCCGGGGAGCTGTTTTTT
CASSQRQGSGELFF
>TRBJ1-2|14|TRBV3-1|few|NA
TGTGCCAGCAGCCAAGAAGGGGCCACGCCGGAATGCACCTTC
CASSQEGATPECTF
>TRBJ2-7|16|TRBV12-3/TRBV12-4|NA|NA
TGTGCCAGCACCCGTAGGGGTGGTATTAGCTCCTACGAGCAGTACTTC
CASTRRGGISSYEQYF
>TRBJ1-1|12|TRBV6-6|many|NA
TGTGCCAGCAGTTTAAGGGACACTGAAGCTTTCTTT
CASSLRDTEAFF
>TRBJ2-3|13|TRBV5-1|NA|NA
TGCGCCAGCAAGGAGGAACTCACAGATACGCAGTATTTT
CASKEELTDTQYF
>TRBJ2-3|19|TRBV9|NA|TRBD2
TGTGCCAGCAGCCTGGGACTAGCGGGTCCCATTTGGGAAACAGATACGCAGTATTTT
CASSLGLAGPIWETDTQYF
>TRBJ2-7|12|TRBV7-2|NA|NA
TGTGCCAGCAGCTTAAACAACTACGAGCAGTACTTC
CASSLNNYEQYF
>TRBJ2-3|16|TRBV6-1|few|TRBD2
TGTGCCAGCAGTCGCCCCACTAGCGGGAGAACAGATACGCAGTATTTT
CASSRPTSGRTDTQYF
>TRBJ1-4|17|TRBV7-8|NA|TRBD1
TGTGCCAGCAGCCTGCAGAGCCGGGACAGCCTAAATGAAAAACTGTTTTTT
CASSLQSRDSLNEKLFF
>TRBJ1-4|15|TRBV7-9|NA|NA
TGTGCCAGCAGCTTAGAAGGGGGATCCGCCGGAAAACTGTTTTTT
CASSLEGGSAGKLFF
>TRBJ2-7|13|TRBV10-1|many|NA
TGCGCCAGCAGTGACGGGAATGGCTACGAGCAGTACTTC
CASSDGNGYEQYF
>TRBJ1-1|13|TRBV10-3|few|NA
TGTGCCATCAGTGAGAGGGGCTACACTGAAGCTTTCTTT
CAISERGYTEAFF
>TRBJ1-2|15|TRBV6-8|NA|TRBD1
TGTGCCAGCAGTACCAGGGACAGGGGCTTCTCGGGCTACACCTTC
CASSTRDRGFSGYTF
>TRBJ2-7|14|TRBV12-3/TRBV12-4|once|NA
TGTGCCAGCAGTTTGATCAGCGGCACCTACGAGCAGTACTTC
CASSLISGTYEQYF
>TRBJ1-2|13|TRBV20-1|NA|NA
TGCAGTGCCGAGGACAGAAAAAACTATGGCTACACCTTC
CSAEDRKNYGYTF
>TRBJ1-1|10|TRBV20-1|few|NA
TGCAGTGCTAGAGATGTAGGGGCTTTCTTT
CSARDVGAFF
>TRBJ2-1|16|TRBV3-1|NA|TRBD2
TGTGCCAGCAGCCAAGAAGAAGGACTAGCGGGGACTGAGCAGTTCTTC
CASSQEEGLAGTEQFF
>TRBJ2-1|16|TRBV10-3|many|TRBD2
TGTGCCATCAGTGAGTCGGGCTCGGGAGGAGACAATGAGCAGTTCTTC
CAISESGSGGDNEQFF
>TRBJ2-2|15|TRBV15|few|NA
TGTGCCACCAGCAGAGGACAGGCAAACACCGGGGAGCTGTTTTTT
CATSRGQANTGELFF
>TRBJ2-3|14|TRBV2|few|NA
TGTGCCAGCTCGACAGTCCGGGGCACAGATACGCAGTATTTT
CASSTVRGTDTQYF
>TRBJ1-2|15|TRBV5-5|NA|NA
TGTGCCAGCAGCATCACAGTTACCGATAACTATGGCTACACCTTC
CASSITVTDNYGYTF
>TRBJ1-4|15|TRBV10-3|NA|TRBD1
TGTGCCACCCACCCGGACAGGGGCACTAATGAAAAACTGTTTTTT
CATHPDRGTNEKLFF
>TRBJ1-6|15|TRBV6-1|NA|NA
TGTGCCAGCAGCCCTTCGCCCCTTAATAATTCACCCCTCCACTTT
CASSPSPLNNSPLHF
>TRBJ2-7|12|TRBV12-3/TRBV12-4|many|NA
TGTGCCAGCAGTTTATTCGAGGGAGAGCAGTACTTC
CASSLFEGEQYF
>TRBJ2-5|15|TRBV2|NA|TRBD1
TGTGCCAGCAGTGGAGCCGACAGGGGGGGTGTGACCCAGTACTTC
CASSGADRGGVTQYF
>TRBJ1-1|11|TRBV10-3|few|NA
TGTGCCACCTCTAGAGGCACTGAAGCTTTCTTT
CATSRGTEAFF
>TRBJ1-5|14|TRBV20-1|NA|NA
TGCAGTGCCAGCGCCAGGGTTGGTAGTCAGCCCCAGCATTTT
CSASARVGSQPQHF
>TRBJ1-5|13|TRBV29-1|NA|NA
TGCAGCGTGGAAACAGGTACCAATCAGCCCCAGCATTTT
CSVETGTNQPQHF
>TRBJ2-1|13|TRBV12-3/TRBV12-4|many|NA
TGTGCCAGCAGTTTGGGAGTTTACAATGAGCAGTTCTTC
CASSLGVYNEQFF
>TRBJ1-1|12|TRBV29-1|few|NA
TGCAGCGTTGCCCAGAGGAACACTGAAGCTTTCTTT
CSVAQRNTEAFF
>TRBJ2-1|15|TRBV5-1|few|TRBD1
TGCGCCAGCAGCCTCCTGACAGGGGGCTACAATGAGCAGTTCTTC
CASSLLTGGYNEQFF
>TRBJ2-2|14|TRBV5-1|few|NA
TGCGCCAGCAGGGACGGGTACAACACCGGGGAGCTGTTTTTT
CASRDGYNTGELFF
>TRBJ2-5|15|TRBV7-2|few|NA
TGTGCCAGCAGCCTCTGGACCCGGACGGAGGAGACCCAGTACTTC
CASSLWTRTEETQYF